The 22 T cell receptor beta chains below come from one sample, sequenced in a study of spatial heterogeneity in lung cancer. Time point denoted: sample taken at primary tumor resection. TCRdb independently ran MiXCR on the 5' RACE reads; one entry per CDR3 protein. The table includes around 66,000 distinct CDR3 sequences, approximately 6.3% detected once. Sequencing was performed on PBMCs, taken at surgery. The receptors were gathered from a female donor with early-stage non-small cell lung cancer.

This clonotype was counted ten times or more. The chain is built from TRBV29-1 and TRBJ2-3; weak D call: TRBD1 (7 bases). Trimming pared 6 bases from V and 6 bases from J, leaving 16 bases between. The CDR3 is made up of 13 amino acids. Germline V gene data show CDR1 as SQVTM and CDR2 as ANQGSEA. The CDR3 region is CSVGGTVGDTQYF. In DNA form, the CDR3 reads TGCAGCGTCGGCGGGACAGTCGGGGATACGCAGTATTTT.

This clonotype has a handful of counts. The chain employs TRBV5-1 and TRBJ2-1, with 9 nucleotides matching TRBD2. From germline, CDR1 is SGHRS and CDR2 YFSETQ. The CDR3 runs to 14 residues. With 5 bases clipped from V and 5 bases from J, the junction kept 5 bases outside the gene matches. The CDR3 DNA reads TGCGCCAGCAGAACTAGCGGGCCTAACAATGAGCAGTTCTTC. It translates to CASRTSGPNNEQFF. The whole variable domain, remainder taken from reference TRBV5-1 and TRBJ2-1, is KAGVTQTPRYLIKTRGQQVTLSCSPISGHRSVSWYQQTPGQGLQFLFEYFSETQRNKGNFPGRFSGRQFSNSRSEMNVSTLELGDSALYLCASRTSGPNNEQFFGPGTRLTVL.

This clonotype showed up just a few times. The chain uses TRBV6-5 and TRBJ1-4; unclear D gene. The germline V gene encodes CDR1 MNHEY and CDR2 SVGAGI. V lost 2 bases, J lost 7 bases, and 14 bases lay in between. CDR3 length equals 15 residues. CDR3 in amino acids: CASSYRSAGAEKLFF. The CDR3 DNA follows: TGTGCCAGCAGTTACCGGAGCGCGGGCGCTGAAAAACTGTTTTTT.

This clonotype was recorded many times. CDR3 in amino acids: CATSGSTGLGEQFF. Here the CDR3 DNA reads TGTGCCACCAGTGGATCGACAGGGTTAGGGGAGCAGTTCTTC. The V and J genes are TRBV24-1 and TRBJ2-1, with 7 nucleotides matching TRBD1. V lost 5 bases and J lost 10; bases outside the gene matches: 10. The CDR3 spans 14 residues. Per the germline V gene, CDR1 is KGHDR and CDR2 is SFDVKD.

This clonotype was picked up a small number of times. The CDR3 is CAIGGSTDTQYF. The CDR3 DNA sequence: TGTGCCATCGGGGGGAGCACAGATACGCAGTATTTT. The chain carries TRBV10-3 and TRBJ2-3, with D possibly being TRBD2 (6 bases). CDR1 is ENHRY, CDR2 SYGVKD, per germline. The ends were cut back, 8 bases at V and 0 bases at J, with 6 bases in the middle. The CDR3 length is 12 residues.

This clonotype was recorded at least ten times. The chain is built from TRBV20-1 and TRBJ2-3; 8 bases match TRBD2. The CDR3 length is 16 residues. The germline CDR1 and CDR2 sequences are DFQATT and SNEGSKA (reference sequence). The V segment lost 5 bases and the J segment 0 bases; nucleotides outside the gene matches: 10. The CDR3 sequence: CSARPGTRRSTDTQYF. CDR3 in DNA: TGCAGTGCTCGCCCCGGGACTAGGCGAAGCACAGATACGCAGTATTTT.

This clonotype occurred many times. This rearrangement joins TRBV28 to TRBJ1-2, with D perhaps TRBD1 (5 bases). The CDR3 sequence is 14 residues long. V dropped 6 bases and J dropped 5 bases, with 16 bases sitting between them. Germline CDR1 and CDR2: MDHEN and SYDVKM. CDR3 nucleotides: TGTGCCAGCAGACGCTATGGGACGCCGTATGGCTACACCTTC. The encoded protein is CASRRYGTPYGYTF.

The sample holds a few counts of this clonotype. V usage is TRBV30 and J usage is TRBJ1-5; 9 bases map to TRBD1. Germline V gives CDR1 GTSNPN, CDR2 SVGIG (reference sequence). V trimming: 2 bases; J trimming: 7 bases; junction bases outside the gene matches: 6. CDR3 length: 14 amino acids. The CDR3 nucleotides read TGTGCCTGGAGTCGCACAGGGGGCCGGCAGCCCCAGCATTTT. Protein sequence: CAWSRTGGRQPQHF.

This clonotype was detected ten times or more. This rearrangement joins TRBV7-2 to TRBJ2-3; D may be TRBD1 (6 bases). V was shortened by 3 bases and J by 5 bases, with 15 bases between the two germline ends. Germline lookup yields CDR1 SGHTA and CDR2 FQGNSA. The CDR3 runs to 15 residues. CDR3 in DNA: TGTGCCAGCAGCTTGAGTCCGGTACAGGGAGATACGCAGTATTTT. This gives the protein CASSLSPVQGDTQYF.

This clonotype was recorded at least ten times. This chain uses TRBV12-3 or TRBV12-4 with TRBJ1-2; TRBD1 matches 8 bases. Trimming removed 6 bases from V and 5 bases from J; junction bases left unmatched: 11. CDR3 length equals 15 residues. CDR3 DNA sequence: TGTGCCAGCAGCCCCCGGACAGGGTTAGGGTATGGCTACACCTTC. Protein: CASSPRTGLGYGYTF.

This clonotype was detected a few times. This rearrangement joins TRBV5-1 to TRBJ1-4; D call uncertain. There are 16 residues in the CDR3. V was clipped by 3 bases and J by 7 bases, with 19 bases between them. The germline gives CDR1 SGHRS, CDR2 YFSETQ. In DNA form, the CDR3 reads TGCGCCAGCAGCTCATGGAGTAGAACGGAGGGTGAAAAACTGTTTTTT. This codes for CASSSWSRTEGEKLFF.

This clonotype was seen at least ten times. V usage is TRBV28 and J usage is TRBJ1-2; D call uncertain. Germline loops: CDR1 MDHEN, CDR2 SYDVKM. V lost 2 bases and J 4 bases, leaving 5 bases between the germline ends. This CDR3 spans 12 amino acids. CDR3 bases: TGTGCCAGCAGTTTACAAGGCTATGGCTACACCTTC. The encoded protein is CASSLQGYGYTF.

This clonotype was picked up a small number of times. CDR3 sequence reads: CASSLSSSGSSYEQYV. The CDR3 bases are TGTGCCAGCAGTTTATCGTCTAGCGGGTCCTCCTACGAGCAGTACGTC. The chain employs TRBV28 and TRBJ2-7; TRBD2 matches 8 bases. J lost 0 bases, V lost 1 base, and 5 bases had no gene match. The CDR3 has 16 amino acids. Germline CDR1 is MDHEN and CDR2 is SYDVKM.

This clonotype was counted ten times or more. V and J are TRBV12-5 and TRBJ1-1, with TRBD1 matching 8 bases. Trimming at V came to 5 bases and at J to 5 bases, leaving 16 bases not matched to a gene. Germline lookup yields CDR1 LGHNT and CDR2 FRNRAP. CDR3 length: 17 amino acids. CDR3 region: CASGGQGWGFERTEAFF. CDR3 nucleotides: TGTGCTAGTGGTGGACAGGGATGGGGTTTTGAACGAACTGAAGCTTTCTTT.

In this sample, this clonotype turned up many times. The chain has TRBV12-3 or TRBV12-4 and TRBJ1-1; D might be TRBD1 (5 bases). V was cut by 4 bases and J by 8 bases, with 17 bases left in between. CDR3 length: 14 amino acids. The CDR3 spells CASSSALGRSEAFF. CDR3 nucleotides: TGTGCCAGCAGTTCCGCCCTGGGGCGGAGCGAAGCTTTCTTT.

In this sample, this clonotype turned up many times. The chain recombines TRBV12-3 or TRBV12-4 with TRBJ1-5; weak D call: TRBD1 (6 bases). This CDR3 spans 14 amino acids. Trimming stripped 6 bases from V and 4 bases from J, with 13 bases between. CDR3 in amino acids: CASSRNGQNQPQHF. DNA for the CDR3: TGTGCCAGCAGCCGAAATGGACAGAATCAGCCCCAGCATTTT.

This clonotype was observed at least ten times. V and J are TRBV28 and TRBJ2-7; D may correspond to TRBD1 or TRBD2 (5 bases each). V dropped 3 bases and J dropped 6 bases, with 9 bases sitting between them. Germline-derived CDR1 and CDR2 are MDHEN and SYDVKM. This CDR3 spans 12 amino acids. CDR3 in amino acids: CASSFSGREQYF. Here the CDR3 DNA reads TGTGCCAGCAGTTTTTCGGGGCGCGAGCAGTACTTC.

Ten or more counts support this clonotype. The chain has TRBV24-1 and TRBJ2-1; D gene unclear. Germline V gene data show CDR1 as KGHDR and CDR2 as SFDVKD. Trimming took off 4 bases at V and 1 base at J, with 7 bases between the two ends. This CDR3 has 14 amino acids. The CDR3 DNA is TGTGCCACCAGTGAAAAGACATCCTACAATGAGCAGTTCTTC. This translates into CATSEKTSYNEQFF.

This clonotype was detected a few times. V usage is TRBV2 and J usage is TRBJ1-3; TRBD1 is a possible D gene (5 bases). This CDR3 has 14 amino acids. Trimming pared 6 bases from V and 4 bases from J, leaving 13 bases between. The germline V gene has CDR1 SNHLY and CDR2 FYNNEI. CDR3 DNA sequence: TGTGCCAGCAGGGGACTCAACGGGGGAAACACCATATATTTT. Translated, it gives CASRGLNGGNTIYF.

This clonotype has a count of ten or more. This chain links TRBV28 with TRBJ2-2; TRBD2 is a possible D gene (7 bases). Trimming removed 7 bases at V and 4 bases at J, with 19 bases between. The germline V gene encodes CDR1 MDHEN and CDR2 SYDVKM. The CDR3 totals 16 residues. In nucleotides, the CDR3 is TGTGCCAGCACTCCGGGGCGGGGAGGGGGCACCGGGGAGCTGTTTTTT. Translated: CASTPGRGGGTGELFF.

In its sample, this clonotype was seen many times. The V call is TRBV7-9, the J call TRBJ2-7; 8 bases are shared with TRBD2. The J segment lost 6 bases and the V segment lost 1 base, leaving 5 bases of the junction unmatched. Germline V CDR1 and CDR2: SEHNR, FQNEAQ (reference sequence). This CDR3 comprises 14 residues. In DNA, the CDR3 is TGTGCCAGCAGCTTAGGCAGCGGGAGTGGCGAGCAGTACTTC. Its protein is CASSLGSGSGEQYF.

Ten or more counts support this clonotype. The V and J genes are TRBV6-2 or TRBV6-3 and TRBJ2-3; 8 nucleotides line up with TRBD2. Trimming cost V 6 bases and J 6 bases; bases outside gene matches: 8. The CDR3 is 14 amino acids. The germline CDR1 and CDR2 sequences are MNHEY and SVGEGT. DNA for the CDR3: TGTGCCAGCAGGAGCGGGGGAGGAGTTGATACGCAGTATTTT. It translates to CASRSGGGVDTQYF.